This T cell receptor (beta chain) was captured in a study of early T cells in non-severe SARS-CoV-2 infection. TCRdb reprocessed the 5' RACE reads via MiXCR and lists one record per CDR3 protein. The table has just under 65,000 distinct CDR3 sequences, 8.8% seen once. This clonotype has only a few counts. The germline gives CDR1 MNHEY, CDR2 SVGEGT. The V segment lost 6 bases and the J segment 6 bases; nucleotides outside the gene matches: 3. This CDR3 comprises 14 residues. The J gene is TRBJ2-1, the V gene TRBV6-2 or TRBV6-3; the match to TRBD2 covers 12 bases. Sequencing was performed on whole blood, taken at baseline. The clonotype originates from an adult who was a healthcare worker with PCR-confirmed SARS-CoV-2 infection or an uninfected control (not recorded which). The chain's CDR3 is CASSLAGGLNEQFF. In DNA form, the CDR3 reads TGTGCCAGCAGCCTAGCGGGAGGGCTCAATGAGCAGTTCTTC.